A selection of T cell receptor beta chains follows, all from one sample in a study of blood T cell repertoires in COVID-19. Clones were sequenced by immunoSEQ multiplex PCR, and TCRdb holds only the in-frame ones, with some missing. The sample has around 200,000 clones; roughly 85% are singletons. Sequenced input: PBMCs or T cells enriched from blood (not recorded which). The receptors come from a man aged 40-49 years who had recovered from COVID-19. Each CDR3 is given with its conserved first and last residue. Each record gives: clone size, V gene, J gene, D gene, CDR3 protein, CDR3 DNA. D genes are given only for firm matches. Not every row has a clone size; where given, it reads once, few, many or a size class.

>-|TRBV7-2|TRBJ1-6|-
CASSLSTTGFSPLHF
TGTGCCAGCAGCTTATCGACAACAGGGTTTTCACCCCTCCACTTT
>-|TRBV10-3|TRBJ2-7|TRBD1
CAISEAETGSSYEQYF
TGTGCCATCAGTGAGGCGGAGACAGGGAGCTCCTACGAGCAGTACTTC
>-|TRBV6-6|TRBJ2-1|TRBD1
CASSPEGQGAGYNEQFF
TGTGCCAGCAGTCCCGAGGGGCAGGGGGCGGGTTACAATGAGCAGTTCTTC
>once|TRBV7-9|TRBJ2-3|-
CASTGTSSTDTQYF
TGTGCCAGCACCGGGACTTCGAGCACAGATACGCAGTATTTT
>once|TRBV5-4|TRBJ1-1|TRBD1
CASETGGAHTEAFF
TGTGCCAGCGAGACAGGGGGCGCGCATACTGAAGCTTTCTTT
>-|TRBV4-2|TRBJ1-4|TRBD1
CASRDGQGPAANEKLFF
TGTGCCAGCAGGGATGGACAGGGCCCCGCAGCTAATGAAAAACTGTTTTTT
>-|TRBV18|TRBJ1-6|TRBD1
CASSPDRGLNNSPLHF
TGTGCCAGCTCTCCCGACAGGGGGCTTAATAATTCACCCCTCCACTTT
>-|TRBV4-2|TRBJ2-7|-
CASSQGGGGTDYEQYF
TGTGCCAGCAGCCAAGGAGGTGGCGGGACCGACTACGAGCAGTACTTC
>-|TRBV6-1|TRBJ1-3|-
CASSEELRGNTIYF
TGTGCCAGCAGTGAAGAGCTCCGTGGAAACACCATATATTTT
>-|TRBV11-3|TRBJ2-1|TRBD2
CASSFGGTSGSYNEQFF
TGTGCCAGCAGCTTCGGGGGGACTAGCGGATCCTACAATGAGCAGTTCTTC
>-|TRBV4-1|TRBJ1-5|TRBD1
CASSPALRQGGNQPQHF
TGCGCCAGCAGCCCAGCCCTCCGACAGGGAGGAAATCAGCCCCAGCATTTT
>-|TRBV3-1/TRBV3-2|TRBJ1-1|-
CASSQEHGTEAFF
TGTGCCAGCAGCCAAGAACATGGCACTGAAGCTTTCTTT
>-|TRBV27|TRBJ2-5|-
CASSPTNGQETQYF
TGTGCCAGCAGCCCAACCAACGGCCAAGAGACCCAGTACTTC
>-|TRBV19|TRBJ2-2|-
CASSIAGAPRTGELFF
TGTGCCAGTAGTATAGCGGGAGCCCCGAGAACCGGGGAGCTGTTTTTT
>-|TRBV28|TRBJ1-4|-
CASCPQGVHNEKLFF
TGTGCCAGCTGCCCACAAGGAGTCCATAATGAAAAACTGTTTTTT
>-|TRBV14|TRBJ1-3|-
CASSWGGLGNTIYF
TGTGCCAGCAGCTGGGGGGGGCTTGGAAACACCATATATTTT
>few|TRBV19|TRBJ2-7|TRBD2
CASSQSTSGSYEQYF
TGTGCCAGTAGCCAAAGTACTAGCGGCTCCTACGAGCAGTACTTC
>few|TRBV19|TRBJ1-5|-
CASSISGTYSNQPQHF
TGTGCCAGTAGTATTTCCGGGACTTATAGCAATCAGCCCCAGCATTTT
>-|TRBV19|TRBJ2-7|-
CASSIGRGEQYF
TGTGCCAGTAGTATCGGCAGAGGCGAGCAGTACTTC
>-|TRBV12-5|TRBJ1-3|-
CASGLVLRARGRSGNTIYF
TGTGCTAGTGGTTTGGTACTTAGGGCCAGGGGAAGGTCTGGAAACACCATATATTTT
>-|TRBV2|TRBJ2-3|-
CASRGGDTQYF
TGTGCCAGCAGAGGGGGAGATACGCAGTATTTT
>-|TRBV28|TRBJ1-3|-
CASSLGTLGNTIYF
TGTGCCAGCAGTTTAGGGACACTTGGAAACACCATATATTTT
>-|TRBV6-5|TRBJ2-7|TRBD1
CATRQGSSYEQYF
TGTGCCACTAGACAGGGATCCTCCTACGAGCAGTACTTC
>-|TRBV19|TRBJ2-2|-
CASKSGGTNTGELFF
TGTGCCAGTAAATCCGGCGGGACGAACACCGGGGAGCTGTTTTTT
>-|TRBV4-1|TRBJ2-1|-
CASSQDLRGSYNEQFF
TGCGCCAGCAGCCAAGATTTGAGGGGGTCCTACAATGAGCAGTTCTTC
>-|TRBV14|TRBJ2-1|-
CASSQLWGHLYNEQFF
TGTGCCAGCAGCCAACTTTGGGGGCACCTATACAATGAGCAGTTCTTC
>-|TRBV6-5|TRBJ1-1|-
CASRGAEGVNTEAFF
TGTGCCAGCAGGGGCGCGGAAGGGGTGAACACTGAAGCTTTCTTT
>-|TRBV28|TRBJ2-7|-
CASSFISYEQYF
TGTGCCAGCAGTTTTATCTCCTACGAGCAGTACTTC
>-|TRBV9|TRBJ1-1|TRBD1
CASSPAGGARTEAFF
TGTGCCAGCAGCCCCGCAGGGGGCGCGAGAACTGAAGCTTTCTTT
>-|TRBV19|TRBJ2-1|TRBD2
CASSLAGGYNEQFF
TGTGCCAGTAGTCTAGCGGGAGGGTACAATGAGCAGTTCTTC
>-|TRBV13|TRBJ2-4|-
CASSSPRTSAKNIQYF
TGTGCCAGCAGCTCACCCCGGACATCTGCCAAAAACATTCAGTACTTC
>-|TRBV18|TRBJ2-7|-
CASSPSRGGGSYEQYF
TGTGCCAGCTCACCAAGTCGAGGTGGAGGCTCCTACGAGCAGTACTTC
>-|TRBV4-1|TRBJ2-3|TRBD1
CASSPRQGSTDTQYF
TGCGCCAGCAGCCCGCGACAGGGTAGCACAGATACGCAGTATTTT
>-|TRBV6-2/TRBV6-3|TRBJ2-2|TRBD1
CASSFREWGQGHTGELFF
TGTGCCAGCAGTTTCCGCGAATGGGGACAGGGGCACACCGGGGAGCTGTTTTTT
>-|TRBV4-1|TRBJ1-3|-
CASSLQRVNSGNTIYF
TGCGCCAGCAGCCTTCAGCGGGTGAACTCTGGAAACACCATATATTTT
>-|TRBV30|TRBJ1-3|-
CAWSRDSRDTIYF
TGTGCCTGGAGTAGGGACTCACGGGACACCATATATTTT
>-|TRBV3-1/TRBV3-2|TRBJ1-5|-
CARARGHYSNQPQHF
TGTGCCAGAGCACGGGGACACTATAGCAATCAGCCCCAGCATTTT
>-|TRBV5-4|TRBJ2-7|TRBD1
CASSLPRQGASNEQYF
TGTGCCAGCAGCTTACCTAGACAGGGGGCGTCGAACGAGCAGTACTTC
>-|TRBV6-5|TRBJ1-6|-
CASSYGTGNTLHF
TGTGCCAGCAGTTACGGGACTGGGAACACCCTCCACTTT
>-|TRBV25-1|TRBJ2-2|TRBD1
CATTTDRAVGELFF
TGTGCCACCACTACGGACAGGGCCGTCGGGGAGCTGTTTTTT
>-|TRBV28|TRBJ1-1|TRBD1
CASSLWTGLGTEAFF
TGTGCCAGCAGTTTATGGACAGGGTTGGGCACTGAAGCTTTCTTT
>many|TRBV28|TRBJ2-7|-
CASSSFEKSRGEQYF
TGTGCCAGCAGTTCTTTTGAAAAATCAAGGGGCGAGCAGTACTTC
>few|TRBV6-4|TRBJ2-1|TRBD1
CASSDLAGQVNEQFF
TGTGCCAGCAGTGACTTGGCGGGACAGGTCAATGAGCAGTTCTTC
>-|TRBV12-2|TRBJ2-7|-
CASRSGWDRYYEQYF
TGTGCAAGTCGCTCCGGTTGGGACAGATACTACGAGCAGTACTTC
>-|TRBV11-3|TRBJ2-1|TRBD1
CASSPRDRSSYNEQFF
TGTGCCAGCAGCCCGCGGGACAGGAGCTCCTACAATGAGCAGTTCTTC
>-|TRBV5-6|TRBJ1-3|-
CASSWGVAGNTIYF
TGTGCCAGCAGCTGGGGGGTTGCTGGAAACACCATATATTTT
>once|TRBV15|TRBJ2-7|-
CATSREGGGGPYEQYF
TGTGCCACCAGCAGAGAGGGGGGGGGCGGCCCCTACGAGCAGTACTTC